The clone carrying this T cell receptor beta chain appeared a single time. Its antigen is undetermined. The primer mix had 60 Vbeta and 13 Jbeta primers. The data were produced by immunoSEQ multiplex PCR, yet TCRdb's version contains in-frame clones alone and is incomplete. The table shows 150,000 to 200,000 clones, with roughly 79% occurring only once. Among the donors, all were healthy bone marrow donors. The sample belongs to a study of cytomegalovirus exposure and HLA in healthy donors. Overall study findings and caveats: A later analysis reportedly found that, within productive TCRs, an Asian-associated ancestry cluster had fewer N-insertions than the mean observed across the roughly 700 donors.

J gave up 2 bases and V 5 bases, and 3 bases lay outside the gene matches. CDR3 length: 14 residues. Germline V CDR1 and CDR2: MNHEY, SVGAGI. The TCR sequence derives from a woman in her thirties in good health and CMV-seropositive. This rearrangement joins TRBV6-5 to TRBJ2-7, with TRBD2 matching 10 bases. The sequencing sample was made of PBMCs. CDR3 nucleotide sequence: TGTGCCAGCAGTCTAGCGGGGGATACCTACGAGCAGTACTTC. It encodes CASSLAGDTYEQYF.